Presented here are 13 T cell receptor beta chains from one specimen sequenced in a study of T cell repertoires in MIS-A myocarditis. The table came from immunoSEQ multiplex PCR; TCRdb's copy has only in-frame clones and leaves some out. The sample lists some 12,000 clones, 65% to 90% occurring once. Material: right ventricle heart tissue obtained at autopsy. The receptor source for this set is a man between 18 and 29 years old with fulminant myocarditis from multisystem inflammatory syndrome in adults (MIS-A) after COVID-19.

V usage is TRBV4-1 and J usage is TRBJ1-1; D gene unclear. Germline V CDR1 and CDR2: MGHRA, YSYEKL. CDR3 size: 13 residues. V dropped 7 bases and J dropped 0 bases, with 9 bases sitting between them. As DNA, the CDR3 is TGCGCCAGCAAGTGGGCGGTGAACACTGAAGCTTTCTTT. Encoded protein: CASKWAVNTEAFF.

The chain uses TRBV4-2 and TRBJ2-5; possibly TRBD1 for D (9 bases). V was shortened by 0 bases and J by 5 bases, with 28 bases between the two germline ends. This CDR3 region has 20 residues. Per the germline V gene, CDR1 is LGHNA and CDR2 is YNFKEQ. The CDR3 is CASSQDYRGGGTGKVETQYF. In DNA form, the CDR3 reads TGTGCCAGCAGCCAAGATTATCGGGGCGGGGGGACAGGGAAGGTTGAGACCCAGTACTTC.

The J gene is TRBJ1-1, the V gene TRBV4-1; D might be TRBD1 (5 bases). CDR3 size: 14 residues. V lost 4 bases and J 4 bases, leaving 13 bases between the germline ends. CDR1 and CDR2 (germline): MGHRA, YSYEKL. The CDR3 DNA sequence: TGCGCCAGCAGCCCACCACTCAGGGTCACTGAAGCTTTCTTT. As protein: CASSPPLRVTEAFF.

The genes are TRBV29-1 and TRBJ1-1, with 7 bases that match TRBD1. J was trimmed by 4 bases and V by 5 bases; bases with no gene match: 4. The CDR3 loop spans 12 amino acids. In germline, CDR1 is SQVTM, CDR2 ANQGSEA. The CDR3 sequence: CSVRQGSTEAFF. DNA for the CDR3: TGCAGCGTTCGACAGGGCAGCACTGAAGCTTTCTTT.

The rearrangement uses TRBV28 and TRBJ2-3, with TRBD2 matching 9 bases. The CDR3 covers 16 residues. Trimming cost V 3 bases and J 2 bases; bases outside gene matches: 6. Germline lookup yields CDR1 MDHEN and CDR2 SYDVKM. CDR3 loop: CASSFLRGGATDTQYF. The CDR3 coding sequence is TGTGCCAGCAGTTTTCTACGCGGGGGGGCCACAGATACGCAGTATTTT. Full variable domain (outside the CDR3, taken from reference TRBV28 and TRBJ2-3): DVKVTQSSRYLVKRTGEKVFLECVQDMDHENMFWYRQDPGLGLRLIYFSYDVKMKEKGDIPEGYSVSREKKERFSLILESASTNQTSMYLCASSFLRGGATDTQYFGPGTRLTVL.

The rearrangement joins TRBV10-1 to TRBJ2-2, with no clear D. The CDR3 has 14 amino acids. From germline, CDR1 is WNHNN and CDR2 SYGVQD (reference sequence). V gave up 6 bases and J gave up 0 bases, with 8 bases separating them. This CDR3 is CASRTLPNTGELFF. Written as DNA, the CDR3 is TGCGCCAGCAGGACTCTCCCGAACACCGGGGAGCTGTTTTTT.

The chain carries TRBV7-2 and TRBJ1-1; D unresolved. The V and J ends lost 1 base and 0 bases respectively, with 9 bases between them. The germline V gene encodes CDR1 SGHTA and CDR2 FQGNSA. The CDR3 is 15 residues long. The CDR3 coding sequence is TGTGCCAGCAGCTTAGACCAGCAAATGAACACTGAAGCTTTCTTT. This codes for CASSLDQQMNTEAFF.

Only one count was recorded for this clone. The V and J genes are TRBV5-1 and TRBJ1-5; perhaps TRBD1 as D (5 bases). The CDR3 consists of 15 residues. Germline V gene sequence: CDR1 SGHRS, CDR2 YFSETQ. Between the trimmed V and J ends, which lost 3 bases and 6 bases, there was a span of 16 bases. This CDR3 is CASSSGTDFGQPQHF. CDR3 DNA sequence: TGCGCCAGCAGCTCCGGGACGGACTTTGGTCAGCCCCAGCATTTT.

In its sample, this clone was seen once. This chain joins TRBV27 and TRBJ2-1; 9 bases fit TRBD2. This CDR3 region has 14 residues. Losses at the gene ends were 4 bases for V and 5 bases for J; bases not matched to a gene: 3. CDR1 MNHEY and CDR2 SMNVEV come from the germline V gene (reference sequence). CDR3 bases: TGTGCCAGCAGTTCTAGGACTAGCGACAATGAGCAGTTCTTC. This codes for CASSSRTSDNEQFF.

The V call is TRBV10-3, the J call TRBJ2-7; D is undetermined. V lost 4 bases and J 4 bases, leaving 14 bases between the germline ends. The germline CDR1 and CDR2 sequences are ENHRY and SYGVKD. The CDR3 is 14 amino acids. The CDR3 loop is CAISAGDRAYEQYF. The DNA of the CDR3 is TGTGCCATCAGTGCGGGTGATAGGGCTTACGAGCAGTACTTC.

This rearrangement joins TRBV5-1 to TRBJ2-1; TRBD1 aligns across 7 bases. The CDR3 consists of 15 residues. Looked up from germline, CDR1 is SGHRS and CDR2 is YFSETQ. Trimming cost V 0 bases and J 3 bases; bases outside gene matches: 3. This CDR3 reads CASSLEGQHYNEQFF. CDR3 sequence (DNA): TGCGCCAGCAGCTTGGAGGGACAGCACTACAATGAGCAGTTCTTC.

The rearrangement joins TRBV19 to TRBJ1-1; TRBD1 is a possible D gene (6 bases). Looked up from germline, CDR1 is LNHDA and CDR2 is SQIVND (reference sequence). There are 14 residues in the CDR3. The ends were cut back, 3 bases at V and 6 bases at J, with 14 bases in the middle. The CDR3 reads CASSIQGINSEAFF. The CDR3 DNA reads as TGTGCCAGTAGTATTCAGGGGATAAATTCTGAAGCTTTCTTT. Complete variable domain (other parts from reference TRBV19 and TRBJ1-1): DGGITQSPKYLFRKEGQNVTLSCEQNLNHDAMYWYRQDPGQGLRLIYYSQIVNDFQKGDIAEGYSVSREKKESFPLTVTSAQKNPTAFYLCASSIQGINSEAFFGQGTRLTVV.

Details on this clone: The junction and the germline gene differ at one end; a read error may be behind it. The chain joins TRBV7-6 to TRBJ2-1, with 9 bases aligning to TRBD2. Germline V lookup: CDR1 SGHVS, CDR2 FNYEAQ. This CDR3 region has 15 residues. The CDR3 DNA is TGTGCCAGCAGCCTAGCGGGGATCTCCTACAATGAGCAGTTCTTC. Translated, it gives CASSLAGISYNEQFF.